These 13 T cell receptor beta chains were sequenced from one sample in a study of post-analysis software for immune sequencing data. Study-wide findings and caveats: TRBV segments more frequent in patients than in controls numbered several and included TRBV5-6, TRBV5-1 and TRBV20-1.

The library was made from cDNA and included unique molecular identifiers. A single record per CDR3 protein comes from TCRdb applying MiXCR to the PCR reads. The table lists over 300,000 distinct CDR3 sequences, roughly 30% of them singletons. The antigens these receptors bind are not known. The sequencing input was blood. Receptors were obtained from a girl aged 10 to 17 with multiple sclerosis.

This clonotype was observed many times. V gene TRBV7-9 combines with J gene TRBJ2-7; D could derive from TRBD1 or TRBD2 (6 bases each). The germline CDR1 and CDR2 sequences are SEHNR and FQNEAQ (reference sequence). V was cut by 5 bases and J by 3 bases, with 17 bases left in between. CDR3 length: 15 residues. CDR3 sequence (DNA): TGTGCCAGCAGCCCCTCGAACGGGGGCCTCTACGAGCAGTACTTC. Amino acids: CASSPSNGGLYEQYF.

V is TRBV28 and J is TRBJ2-2; tentative D call: TRBD2 (5 bases). Germline values: CDR1 MDHEN, CDR2 SYDVKM. CDR3 length: 13 amino acids. V lost 6 bases to trimming and J lost 6 bases, with 11 bases between them. The CDR3: CASSWTWAGELFF. DNA of the CDR3: TGTGCCAGCAGCTGGACTTGGGCCGGGGAGCTGTTTTTT.

This clonotype was counted only a few times. The V gene is TRBV7-9, the J gene TRBJ2-5, with TRBD2 as a possible D gene (6 bases). From germline, CDR1 is SEHNR and CDR2 FQNEAQ (reference sequence). Trimming left V 5 bases short and J 0 bases short, with 13 bases between. The CDR3 loop spans 15 amino acids. CDR3 protein: CASSLSRDYQETQYF. The CDR3 DNA sequence: TGTGCCAGCAGCCTCAGCCGGGACTACCAAGAGACCCAGTACTTC.

This clonotype turned up a few times. For the CDR3, the DNA is TGTGCCAGCAGCCTCGACGGGAGAGAAGCTTTCTTT. It yields the protein CASSLDGREAFF. The chain joins TRBV7-9 to TRBJ1-1; no definite D call. The CDR3 covers 12 residues. Trimming left V 5 bases short and J 8 bases short, with 12 bases between. Germline V lookup: CDR1 SEHNR, CDR2 FQNEAQ (reference sequence).

This clonotype has ten or more counts. The chain couples TRBV20-1 to TRBJ1-4, with D possibly TRBD1 on 5 matching bases. Germline CDR1 is DFQATT and CDR2 is SNEGSKA (reference sequence). V lost 5 bases, J lost 2 bases, and 18 bases lay in between. The CDR3 spans 16 residues. The CDR3 DNA is TGCAGTGCTCCTAAGACCCCAGGGTGGACTAATGAAAAACTGTTTTTT. Amino acid sequence: CSAPKTPGWTNEKLFF.

The sample holds a few counts of this clonotype. The V call is TRBV20-1, the J call TRBJ2-5, with 13 bases lining up with TRBD2. In germline, CDR1 is DFQATT, CDR2 SNEGSKA (reference sequence). The CDR3 length is 14 residues. V lost 6 bases and J lost 5; bases outside the gene matches: 6. For the CDR3, the DNA is TGCAGTGCAAGACTAGCGGGGGGCCTGGAGACCCAGTACTTC. Protein: CSARLAGGLETQYF.

The sample holds a few counts of this clonotype. This rearrangement joins TRBV20-1 to TRBJ2-7; D is undetermined. The germline V gene has CDR1 DFQATT and CDR2 SNEGSKA (reference sequence). The CDR3 has 14 residues. Trimming took 6 bases from V and 2 from J, leaving 17 bases between them. CDR3 DNA: TGCAGTGCCCCGGAACCCAGGACCCCCTACGAGCAGTACTTC. Translated, it gives CSAPEPRTPYEQYF.

The chain employs TRBV7-2 and TRBJ2-1, with a weak D call TRBD2 (5 bases). The CDR3 has 15 amino acids. Germline assignment: CDR1 SGHTA and CDR2 FQGNSA. V was pared by 0 bases and J by 6 bases, with 12 bases between. The CDR3: CASSLALGLANEQFF. DNA of the CDR3: TGTGCCAGCAGCTTAGCCCTCGGGCTAGCCAATGAGCAGTTCTTC.

The chain carries TRBV12-3 or TRBV12-4 and TRBJ2-1, with 8 bases fitting TRBD1. The length of the CDR3 is 14 residues. Trimming cost V 4 bases and J 8 bases; bases outside gene matches: 7. This chain's CDR3 is CASSSGQGGDEQFF. The CDR3 nucleotides are TGTGCCAGCAGTTCCGGACAGGGTGGGGATGAGCAGTTCTTC.

J is TRBJ1-1 and V is TRBV10-3; a weak D match, TRBD1 (6 bases). The CDR3 extends over 14 amino acids. V shed 4 bases and J shed 4 bases, with 13 bases lying between them. CDR1 and CDR2 from the germline V gene are ENHRY and SYGVKD. For the CDR3, the DNA is TGTGCCATCAGTGTGGAGGGGGAAGGCACTGAAGCTTTCTTT. It translates to CAISVEGEGTEAFF.

The rearrangement joins TRBV29-1 to TRBJ2-5; the D gene is possibly TRBD2 (7 bases). Trimming removed 5 bases from V and 5 bases from J, with 21 bases in between. The germline V gene has CDR1 SQVTM and CDR2 ANQGSEA. The CDR3 has 15 amino acids. The CDR3 sequence is CSVTGPSGGGETQYF. Here the CDR3 DNA reads TGCAGCGTTACCGGGCCCTCGGGGGGCGGTGAGACCCAGTACTTC.

The chain couples TRBV28 to TRBJ2-7; no clear D. The germline V and J ends were trimmed by 4 bases and 4 bases, with 14 bases remaining between them. Germline loops: CDR1 MDHEN, CDR2 SYDVKM. The CDR3 spans 14 residues. CDR3 protein: CASSSLVVPYEQYF. CDR3 in DNA: TGTGCCAGCAGTTCTCTTGTAGTCCCTTACGAGCAGTACTTC.

This clonotype has a handful of counts. V usage is TRBV6-5 and J usage is TRBJ2-7, with 7 bases aligning to TRBD1. J lost 4 bases, V lost 0 bases, and 6 bases had no gene match. The germline CDR1 and CDR2 sequences are MNHEY and SVGAGI. CDR3 length: 15 amino acids. The CDR3 coding sequence is TGTGCCAGCAGTTACTCGGTCCGGGACAGTTACGAGCAGTACTTC. The encoded protein is CASSYSVRDSYEQYF.